This TCR beta chain was identified in a study of T cell responses to AZD1222 COVID-19 vaccine. The study's findings and limits: None of the repertoires were sampled until the peak T cell response had passed. Among those given AZD1222, only 5 to 7 were seropositive at baseline. Unmutated variant regions are reportedly targeted by nearly half of spike-specific TCRs.

In regard to this clone: No antigen is known for it.

The germline CDR1 and CDR2 sequences are SNHLY and FYNNEI. The CDR3 sequence is 13 residues long. Trimming stripped 10 bases from V and 2 bases from J, with 14 bases between. Profiling relied on immunoSEQ multiplex PCR, and the TCRdb table lists in-frame clones only, not all of them. The profile shows 210,000 or so clones, 90% to 95% of them singletons. This chain uses TRBV2 with TRBJ2-5, with D possibly TRBD1 on 5 matching bases. This receptor was obtained from an adult in good health. This material consisted of peripheral blood, taken on day 0 of MenACWY control vaccination. CDR3 residues: CATTSGRQETQYF. CDR3 in DNA: TGTGCCACCACGTCAGGGCGGCAAGAGACCCAGTACTTC.